This entry concerns a single TCR beta chain. Antigen unknown. Using immunoSEQ multiplex PCR, the repertoire was profiled, and TCRdb retains in-frame clones only, with some absent. The sample holds 100,000 to 120,000 clones, about 90% seen once. The record originates from a study of T cell responses to AZD1222 COVID-19 vaccine. Across the study: The study pooled second doses at about 4 or about 12 weeks.

Study-wide findings and caveats: Spike was spanned by vaccine-associated CD4 TCRs, with dominance at 160-218 and 743-854.

The CDR3 covers 16 residues. Germline V gene data show CDR1 as LGHDT and CDR2 as YNNKEL (reference sequence). The V and J ends lost 4 bases and 4 bases respectively, with 17 bases between them. The input for sequencing was peripheral blood, taken on day 0 of AZD1222 vaccination. This clonotype originated in an adult in good health. V gene TRBV3-1 (or the pseudogene TRBV3-2) combines with J gene TRBJ1-5; TRBD1 might be the D (5 bases). The CDR3 region has the DNA TGTGCCAGCAGCCCATCCCGGGACGCTTGGAATCAGCCCCAGCATTTT. Its translation is CASSPSRDAWNQPQHF.